This T cell receptor (beta chain) stems from a study of blood T cell repertoires in COVID-19. In the study overall: Both acute and convalescent COVID-19 samples were obtained from the United States, Italy and Spain.

Ages ranged from about 18 to 89 years, with residence in about two dozen US areas. Which cohort a participant joined came from the clinical history participants gave. Per the authors' pipeline: Amplified reference gene primers provided the basis for estimating nucleated cell counts. TCRdb keeps only in-frame clones here, not all; method: immunoSEQ multiplex PCR. V, J and clone size derive from that table, while D and trimming were established from the DNA sequence. The sample has some 330,000 clones; more than 70% are singletons. This CDR3 contains 13 residues. Looked up from germline, CDR1 is SEHNR and CDR2 is FQNEAQ (reference sequence). Losses at the gene ends were 5 bases for V and 2 bases for J; bases not matched to a gene: 0. On this clone: The identical CDR3 is also encoded by other nucleotide sequences in the sample.

Sequencing used PBMCs or T cells enriched from blood (not recorded which). The clonotype comes from a man in his forties or fifties in a cohort exposed to, infected with or recovered from COVID-19 (not recorded which). This chain connects TRBV7-9 to TRBJ1-3, with TRBD1 identical over 7 bases. The chain's CDR3 is CASSQGAGNTIYF. The DNA of the CDR3 is TGTGCCAGCAGCCAGGGGGCTGGAAACACCATATATTTT.